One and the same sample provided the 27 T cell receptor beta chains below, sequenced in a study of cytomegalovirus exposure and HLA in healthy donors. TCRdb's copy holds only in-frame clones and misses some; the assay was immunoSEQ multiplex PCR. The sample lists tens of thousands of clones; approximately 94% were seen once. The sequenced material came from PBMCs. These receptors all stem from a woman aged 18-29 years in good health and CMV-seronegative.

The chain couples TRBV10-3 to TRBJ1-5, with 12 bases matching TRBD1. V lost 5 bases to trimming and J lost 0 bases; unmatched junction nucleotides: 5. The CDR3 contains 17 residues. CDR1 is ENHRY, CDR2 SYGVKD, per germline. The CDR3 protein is CAISSGTGGYSNQPQHF. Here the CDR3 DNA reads TGTGCCATCAGTTCCGGGACAGGGGGCTATAGCAATCAGCCCCAGCATTTT.

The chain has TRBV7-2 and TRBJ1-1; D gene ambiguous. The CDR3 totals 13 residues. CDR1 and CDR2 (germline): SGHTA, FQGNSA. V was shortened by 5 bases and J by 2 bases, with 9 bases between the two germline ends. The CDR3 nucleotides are TGTGCCAGCAGCCGACAAACTAACACTGAAGCTTTCTTT. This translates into CASSRQTNTEAFF.

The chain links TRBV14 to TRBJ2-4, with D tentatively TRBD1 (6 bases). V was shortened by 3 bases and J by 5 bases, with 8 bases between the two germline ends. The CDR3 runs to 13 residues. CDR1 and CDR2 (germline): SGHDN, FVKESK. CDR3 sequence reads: CASSHRTENIQYF. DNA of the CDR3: TGTGCCAGCAGCCACCGGACAGAAAACATTCAGTACTTC.

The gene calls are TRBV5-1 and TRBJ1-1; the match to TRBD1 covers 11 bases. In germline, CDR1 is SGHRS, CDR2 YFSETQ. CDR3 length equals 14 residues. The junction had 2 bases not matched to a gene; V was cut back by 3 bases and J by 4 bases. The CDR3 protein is CASSSGTGGTEAFF. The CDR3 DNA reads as TGCGCCAGCAGCTCAGGGACAGGGGGCACTGAAGCTTTCTTT.

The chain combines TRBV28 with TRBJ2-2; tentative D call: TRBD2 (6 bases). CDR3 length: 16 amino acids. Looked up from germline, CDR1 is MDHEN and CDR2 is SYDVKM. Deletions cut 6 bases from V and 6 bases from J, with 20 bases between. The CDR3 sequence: CASSQPAHGGAGELFF. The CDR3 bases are TGTGCCAGCAGCCAGCCAGCACATGGAGGGGCCGGGGAGCTGTTTTTT.

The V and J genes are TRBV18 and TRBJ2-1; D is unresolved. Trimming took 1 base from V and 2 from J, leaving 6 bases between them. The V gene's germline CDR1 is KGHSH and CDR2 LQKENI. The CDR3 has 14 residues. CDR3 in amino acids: CASSPRAAYNEQFF. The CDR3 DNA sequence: TGTGCCAGCTCACCACGGGCAGCCTACAATGAGCAGTTCTTC.

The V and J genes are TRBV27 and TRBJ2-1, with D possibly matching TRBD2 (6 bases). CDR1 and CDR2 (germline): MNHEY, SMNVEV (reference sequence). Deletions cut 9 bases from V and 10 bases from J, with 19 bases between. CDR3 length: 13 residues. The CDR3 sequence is CASSGEGSGEQFF. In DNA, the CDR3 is TGTGCCAGTTCGGGGGAAGGTAGCGGAGAGCAGTTCTTC.

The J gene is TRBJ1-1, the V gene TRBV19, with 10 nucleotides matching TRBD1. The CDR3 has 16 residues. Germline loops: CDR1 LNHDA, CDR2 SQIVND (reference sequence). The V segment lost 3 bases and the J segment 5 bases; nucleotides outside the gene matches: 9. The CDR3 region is CASSIETGGARTEAFF. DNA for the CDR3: TGTGCCAGTAGTATTGAGACAGGGGGCGCGAGAACTGAAGCTTTCTTT.

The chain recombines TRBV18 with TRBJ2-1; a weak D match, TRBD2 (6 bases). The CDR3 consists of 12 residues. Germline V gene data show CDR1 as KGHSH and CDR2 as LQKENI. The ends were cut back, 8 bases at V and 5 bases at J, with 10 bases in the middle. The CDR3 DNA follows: TGTGCCAGCCAGGACTATAACAATGAGCAGTTCTTC. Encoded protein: CASQDYNNEQFF.

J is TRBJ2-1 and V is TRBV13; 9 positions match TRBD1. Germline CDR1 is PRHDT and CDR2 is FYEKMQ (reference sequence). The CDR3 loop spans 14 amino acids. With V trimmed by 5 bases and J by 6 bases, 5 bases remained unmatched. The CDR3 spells CASSRWTGVNEQFF. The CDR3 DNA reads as TGTGCCAGCAGCCGCTGGACAGGGGTCAATGAGCAGTTCTTC.

The CDR3 is CSVQGVAEAFF. The CDR3 nucleotides are TGCAGCGTCCAGGGCGTAGCTGAAGCTTTCTTT. The V call is TRBV29-1, the J call TRBJ1-1; D may be TRBD1 (5 bases). The V end was cut by 6 bases, the J end by 6 bases, with 11 bases between. This CDR3 region has 11 residues. Germline values: CDR1 SQVTM, CDR2 ANQGSEA.

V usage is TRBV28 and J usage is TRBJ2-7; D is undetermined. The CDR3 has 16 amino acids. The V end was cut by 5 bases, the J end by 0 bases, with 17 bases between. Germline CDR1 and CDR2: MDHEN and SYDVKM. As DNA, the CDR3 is TGTGCCAGCAGTATAAACCGTAAAAGAGGCTCCTACGAGCAGTACTTC. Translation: CASSINRKRGSYEQYF.

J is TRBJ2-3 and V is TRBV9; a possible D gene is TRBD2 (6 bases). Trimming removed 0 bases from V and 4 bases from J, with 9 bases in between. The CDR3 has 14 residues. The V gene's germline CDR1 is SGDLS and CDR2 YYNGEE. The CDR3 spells CASSVGLDSDTQYF. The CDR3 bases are TGTGCCAGCAGCGTAGGACTAGATTCAGATACGCAGTATTTT.

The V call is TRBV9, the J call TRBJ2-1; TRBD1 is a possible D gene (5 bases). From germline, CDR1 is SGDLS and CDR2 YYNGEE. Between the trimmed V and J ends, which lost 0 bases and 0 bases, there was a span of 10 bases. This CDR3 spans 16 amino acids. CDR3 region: CASSVGGQSSYNEQFF. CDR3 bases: TGTGCCAGCAGCGTAGGGGGCCAAAGCTCCTACAATGAGCAGTTCTTC.

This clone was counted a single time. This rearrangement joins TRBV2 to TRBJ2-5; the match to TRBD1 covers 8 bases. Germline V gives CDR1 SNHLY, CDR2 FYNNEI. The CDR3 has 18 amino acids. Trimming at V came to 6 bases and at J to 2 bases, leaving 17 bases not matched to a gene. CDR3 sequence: CASSERQGTGAVQETQYF. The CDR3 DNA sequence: TGTGCCAGCAGCGAACGACAGGGGACCGGGGCGGTTCAAGAGACCCAGTACTTC.

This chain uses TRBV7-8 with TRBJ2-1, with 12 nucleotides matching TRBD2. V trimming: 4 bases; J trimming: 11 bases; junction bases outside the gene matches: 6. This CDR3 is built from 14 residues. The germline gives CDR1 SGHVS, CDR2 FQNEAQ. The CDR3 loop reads CASSSELAGGQQFF. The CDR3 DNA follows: TGTGCCAGCAGCTCGGAGCTAGCGGGGGGGCAGCAGTTCTTC. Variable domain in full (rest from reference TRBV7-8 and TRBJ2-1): GAGVSQSPRYKVAKRGQDVALRCDPISGHVSLFWYQQALGQGPEFLTYFQNEAQLDKSGLPSDRFFAERPEGSVSTLKIQRTQQEDSAVYLCASSSELAGGQQFFGPGTRLTVL.

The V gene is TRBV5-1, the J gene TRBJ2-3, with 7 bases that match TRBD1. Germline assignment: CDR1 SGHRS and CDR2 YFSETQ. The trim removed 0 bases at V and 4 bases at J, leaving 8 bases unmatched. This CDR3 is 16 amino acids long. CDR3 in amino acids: CASSLGTTGKSDTQYF. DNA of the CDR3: TGCGCCAGCAGCTTGGGGACGACAGGGAAATCAGATACGCAGTATTTT.

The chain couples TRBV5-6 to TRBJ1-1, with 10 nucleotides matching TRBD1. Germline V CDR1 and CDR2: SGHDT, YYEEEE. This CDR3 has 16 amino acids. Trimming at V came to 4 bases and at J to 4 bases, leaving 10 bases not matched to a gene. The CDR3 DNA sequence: TGTGCCAGCAGCCCCGGTCCCGGGACAGGGGTCACTGAAGCTTTCTTT. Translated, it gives CASSPGPGTGVTEAFF.

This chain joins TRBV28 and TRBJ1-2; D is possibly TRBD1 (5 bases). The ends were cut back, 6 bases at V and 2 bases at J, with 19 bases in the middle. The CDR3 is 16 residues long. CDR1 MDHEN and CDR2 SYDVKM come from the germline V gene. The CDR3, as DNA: TGTGCCAGCAGCTTGGTTGGGGACTTACAAAACTATGGCTACACCTTC. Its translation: CASSLVGDLQNYGYTF.

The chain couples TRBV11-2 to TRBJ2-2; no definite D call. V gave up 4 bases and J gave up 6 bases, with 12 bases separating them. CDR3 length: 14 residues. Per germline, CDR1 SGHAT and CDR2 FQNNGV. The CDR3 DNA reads TGTGCCAGCAGCTCTATATTAGTGGCCGGGGAGCTGTTTTTT. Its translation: CASSSILVAGELFF.

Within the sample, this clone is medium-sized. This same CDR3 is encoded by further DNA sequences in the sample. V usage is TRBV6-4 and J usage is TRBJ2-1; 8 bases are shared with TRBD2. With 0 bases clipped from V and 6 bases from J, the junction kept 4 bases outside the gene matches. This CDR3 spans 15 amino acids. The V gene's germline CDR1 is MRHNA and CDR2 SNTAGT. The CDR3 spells CASSDSTSAVNEQFF. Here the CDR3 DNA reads TGTGCCAGCAGTGACTCGACTAGCGCGGTCAATGAGCAGTTCTTC.

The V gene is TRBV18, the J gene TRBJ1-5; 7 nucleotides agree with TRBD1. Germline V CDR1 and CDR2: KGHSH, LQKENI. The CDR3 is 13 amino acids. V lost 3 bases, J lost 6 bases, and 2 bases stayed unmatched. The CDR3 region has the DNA TGTGCCAGCTCACCCGGGACAGCTCAGCCCCAGCATTTT. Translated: CASSPGTAQPQHF.

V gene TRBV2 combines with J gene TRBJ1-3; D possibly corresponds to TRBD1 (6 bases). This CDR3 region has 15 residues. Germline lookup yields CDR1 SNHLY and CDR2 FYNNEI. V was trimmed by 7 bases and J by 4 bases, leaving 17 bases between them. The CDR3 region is CASTGDTVLGNTIYF. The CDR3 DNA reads TGTGCCAGCACTGGGGACACGGTCTTAGGAAACACCATATATTTT. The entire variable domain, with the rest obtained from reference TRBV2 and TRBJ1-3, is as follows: EPEVTQTPSHQVTQMGQEVILRCVPISNHLYFYWYRQILGQKVEFLVSFYNNEISEKSEIFDDQFSVERPDGSNFTLKIRSTKLEDSAMYFCASTGDTVLGNTIYFGEGSWLTVV.

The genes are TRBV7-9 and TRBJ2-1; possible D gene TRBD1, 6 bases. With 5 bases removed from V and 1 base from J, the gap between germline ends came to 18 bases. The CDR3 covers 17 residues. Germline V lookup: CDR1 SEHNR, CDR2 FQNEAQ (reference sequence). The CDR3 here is CASSPIRDTLSYNEQFF. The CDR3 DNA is TGTGCCAGCAGCCCGATCCGGGACACTCTTTCCTACAATGAGCAGTTCTTC.

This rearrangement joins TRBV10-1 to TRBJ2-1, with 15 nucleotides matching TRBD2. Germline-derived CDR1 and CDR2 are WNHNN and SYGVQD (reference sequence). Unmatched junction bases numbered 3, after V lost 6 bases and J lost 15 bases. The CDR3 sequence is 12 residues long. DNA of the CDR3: TGCGCCAGCAGGGGACTAGCGGGAGGTGGGTTCTTC. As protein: CASRGLAGGGFF.

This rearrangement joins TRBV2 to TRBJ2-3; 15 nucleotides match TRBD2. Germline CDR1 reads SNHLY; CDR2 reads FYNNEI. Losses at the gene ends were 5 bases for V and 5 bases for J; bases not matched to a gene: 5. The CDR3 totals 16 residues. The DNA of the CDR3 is TGTGCCAGCAGTCCTACGGGACTAGCGGGGGGAGATACGCAGTATTTT. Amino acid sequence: CASSPTGLAGGDTQYF.

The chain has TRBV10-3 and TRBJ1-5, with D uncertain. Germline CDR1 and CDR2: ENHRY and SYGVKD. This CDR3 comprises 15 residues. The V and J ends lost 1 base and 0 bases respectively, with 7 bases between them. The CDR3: CAISEYGDSNQPQHF. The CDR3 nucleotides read TGTGCCATCAGTGAGTACGGGGATAGCAATCAGCCCCAGCATTTT.